Each of the 24 T cell receptor beta chains below was sequenced from the same sample in a study of blood T cell repertoires in COVID-19. TCRdb's table, derived via immunoSEQ multiplex PCR, lists solely in-frame clones and lacks some. Here the sample spans 200,000 to 300,000 clones, approximately 89% being singletons. Sequencing was performed on PBMCs or T cells enriched from blood (not recorded which). These receptors were collected from a woman aged 40-49 years who had been exposed to COVID-19.

The chain employs TRBV30 and TRBJ2-7; perhaps TRBD1 as D (6 bases). This CDR3 contains 12 residues. V was shortened by 5 bases and J by 7 bases, with 15 bases between the two germline ends. Germline V gene data show CDR1 as GTSNPN and CDR2 as SVGIG (reference sequence). CDR3 nucleotide sequence: TGTGCCTGGCAACAGGGATCGTGGGAGCAGTACTTC. Translating gives CAWQQGSWEQYF.

V gene TRBV6-5 combines with J gene TRBJ1-1, with D hard to call. CDR1 MNHEY and CDR2 SVGAGI come from the germline V gene. The CDR3 covers 11 residues. V dropped 6 bases and J dropped 4 bases, with 6 bases sitting between them. The CDR3 bases are TGTGCCAGCAGGCTCGGCACTGAAGCTTTCTTT. Encoded protein: CASRLGTEAFF.

The rearrangement joins TRBV12-3 or TRBV12-4 to TRBJ1-1; D gene unclear. The ends were cut back, 7 bases at V and 3 bases at J, with 12 bases in the middle. The CDR3 runs 13 residues. CDR3 in DNA: TGTGCCAGCATCGCCCAAACTGACACTGAAGCTTTCTTT. Translation gives CASIAQTDTEAFF.

About this clone itself: The junction shows a germline mismatch at one end, possibly a read error. V gene TRBV7-7 combines with J gene TRBJ2-3, with 7 positions matching TRBD1. Germline V gene data show CDR1 as SSHAT and CDR2 as FNYEAQ (reference sequence). The CDR3 is 14 amino acids. The CDR3 region is CASSSTGSTDTQYF. The CDR3, as DNA: TGTGCTAGCAGTTCGACAGGGTCCACAGATACGCAGTATTTT.

V and J are TRBV2 and TRBJ2-5, with TRBD2 identical over 8 bases. Unmatched junction bases numbered 8, after V lost 4 bases and J lost 4 bases. Germline V gene lookup returns CDR1 SNHLY and CDR2 FYNNEI. The CDR3 covers 15 residues. The CDR3 DNA is TGTGCCAGCAGTGTTTTTTCGGGACTAGGAGAGACCCAGTACTTC. Its protein product is CASSVFSGLGETQYF.

The chain employs TRBV7-9 and TRBJ2-2; 9 nucleotides agree with TRBD1. The CDR3 sequence is 17 residues long. The ends lost 5 bases at V and 1 base at J; junction bases unmatched: 8. Germline CDR1 reads SEHNR; CDR2 reads FQNEAQ (reference sequence). CDR3 bases: TGTGCCAGCAGCAAAACCGGGACAGGGAGGAACACCGGGGAGCTGTTTTTT. This sequence encodes CASSKTGTGRNTGELFF.

J is TRBJ2-5 and V is TRBV5-6; maybe TRBD2 (5 bases). V lost 2 bases and J 2 bases, leaving 7 bases between the germline ends. There are 13 residues in the CDR3. Germline loops: CDR1 SGHDT, CDR2 YYEEEE. CDR3 sequence reads: CASSLGSQETQYF. The CDR3 nucleotides read TGTGCCAGCAGCTTAGGGAGTCAAGAGACCCAGTACTTC.

This chain links TRBV11-2 with TRBJ2-3, with TRBD2 matching 9 bases. The CDR3 covers 18 residues. Germline assignment: CDR1 SGHAT and CDR2 FQNNGV. Losses at the gene ends were 4 bases for V and 5 bases for J; bases not matched to a gene: 16. The CDR3 DNA sequence: TGTGCCAGCAGCTGGTATGGGACTAGCTCCTCGCCGGAAGATACGCAGTATTTT. Protein sequence: CASSWYGTSSSPEDTQYF.

This clone was recorded only once. The J gene is TRBJ2-4, the V gene TRBV27, with 7 bases identical to TRBD1. This CDR3 comprises 14 residues. Germline assignment: CDR1 MNHEY and CDR2 SMNVEV (reference sequence). V trimming: 2 bases; J trimming: 7 bases; junction bases outside the gene matches: 5. CDR3 sequence: CASSLTGDVNIQYF. CDR3 coding DNA: TGTGCCAGCAGTTTAACAGGGGACGTGAACATTCAGTACTTC.

This chain links TRBV7-3 with TRBJ2-1, with D possibly being TRBD2 (6 bases). Trimming cost V 3 bases and J 8 bases, with 11 bases left between them. Germline V gene lookup returns CDR1 SGHTA and CDR2 FQGTGA. This CDR3 comprises 13 residues. The CDR3 bases are TGTGCCAGCAGCTTTACATCGGGAGATGAGCAGTTCTTC. Its protein product is CASSFTSGDEQFF.

This clone was detected once. The CDR3 spells CASSFLSTSGGGNLLEQFF. CDR3 in DNA: TGTGCCAGCAGCTTTTTATCGACTAGCGGGGGGGGAAATCTATTAGAGCAGTTCTTC. The chain links TRBV7-8 to TRBJ2-1; TRBD2 matches 14 bases. Per the germline V gene, CDR1 is SGHVS and CDR2 is FQNEAQ. The CDR3 covers 19 residues. The V segment lost 3 bases and the J segment 10 bases; nucleotides outside the gene matches: 17.

The V call is TRBV7-2, the J call TRBJ1-2; 8 bases line up with TRBD1. V shed 5 bases, J shed 4 bases, and the junction held 9 bases outside the gene matches. CDR1 is SGHTA and CDR2 is FQGNSA in the germline V gene. The CDR3 is 15 residues long. CDR3 loop: CASSGIDRGSYGYTF. DNA for the CDR3: TGTGCCAGCAGCGGGATCGACAGGGGAAGCTATGGCTACACCTTC.

V usage is TRBV7-2 and J usage is TRBJ2-5, with D perhaps matching TRBD2 (6 bases). The V gene lost 2 bases and the J gene lost 1 base, with 11 bases spanning the gap. The CDR3 has 15 residues. Germline assignment: CDR1 SGHTA and CDR2 FQGNSA. In nucleotides, the CDR3 is TGTGCCAGCAGCTTATGGGGTAGCGGCCAAGAGACCCAGTACTTC. Residues: CASSLWGSGQETQYF.

The chain links TRBV18 to TRBJ2-7, with D possibly matching TRBD1 (5 bases). V lost 1 base, J lost 0 bases, and 7 bases lay in between. CDR1 is KGHSH and CDR2 is LQKENI in the germline V gene. This CDR3 is built from 14 residues. The chain's CDR3 is CASSPLDSSYEQYV. The DNA for the CDR3 is TGTGCCAGCTCACCACTTGACAGCTCCTACGAGCAGTACGTC.

This clone was counted once. The chain combines TRBV10-3 with TRBJ1-1; tentatively, D is TRBD1 (5 bases). V gave up 8 bases and J gave up 0 bases, with 13 bases separating them. CDR1 is ENHRY and CDR2 is SYGVKD in the germline V gene. CDR3 size: 14 residues. CDR3 loop: CAIARQIMNTEAFF. The CDR3 nucleotides read TGTGCCATCGCGAGACAGATCATGAACACTGAAGCTTTCTTT.

The chain links TRBV3-1 (or the pseudogene TRBV3-2) to TRBJ2-7; 8 nucleotides match TRBD2. CDR1 is LGHDT and CDR2 is YNNKEL in the germline V gene (reference sequence). The CDR3 covers 17 residues. V was pared by 0 bases and J by 4 bases, with 11 bases of the junction left unmatched. In nucleotides, the CDR3 is TGTGCCAGCAGCCAAGATCTAGGAGCGGGGGACGAATACGAGCAGTACTTC. Protein: CASSQDLGAGDEYEQYF.

Only a few counts were recorded for this clone. The J gene is TRBJ2-7, the V gene TRBV19; D possibly corresponds to TRBD2 (6 bases). The CDR3 totals 13 residues. V was shortened by 0 bases and J by 3 bases, with 6 bases between the two germline ends. CDR1 is LNHDA and CDR2 is SQIVND in the germline V gene (reference sequence). CDR3 residues: CASSIEGGYEQYF. CDR3 DNA sequence: TGTGCCAGTAGTATAGAGGGGGGCTACGAGCAGTACTTC.

The V and J genes are TRBV7-8 and TRBJ1-1, with D hard to call. Between the trimmed V and J ends, which lost 3 bases and 6 bases, there was a span of 17 bases. The CDR3 totals 15 residues. The germline CDR1 and CDR2 sequences are SGHVS and FQNEAQ. The CDR3 reads CASSFRSGMGAEAFF. CDR3 bases: TGTGCCAGCAGCTTCCGTTCCGGGATGGGCGCTGAAGCTTTCTTT.

The rearrangement links TRBV7-9 to TRBJ2-1; no firm D call. V was shortened by 5 bases and J by 7 bases, with 12 bases between the two germline ends. Germline V gives CDR1 SEHNR, CDR2 FQNEAQ (reference sequence). This CDR3 has 13 residues. The CDR3 here is CASSSESRNEQFF. Written as DNA, the CDR3 is TGTGCCAGCAGCAGTGAAAGTAGAAATGAGCAGTTCTTC.

The rearrangement joins TRBV5-1 to TRBJ2-2; 12 bases match TRBD1. CDR1 is SGHRS and CDR2 is YFSETQ in the germline V gene. The ends lost 3 bases at V and 5 bases at J; junction bases unmatched: 8. This CDR3 region has 17 residues. The CDR3 sequence: CASSSRGQGAETGELFF. In DNA, the CDR3 is TGCGCCAGCAGCTCCCGGGGACAGGGGGCGGAAACCGGGGAGCTGTTTTTT.

V and J are TRBV28 and TRBJ1-3; TRBD1 agrees at 10 bases. The CDR3 runs 15 residues. Germline V gene lookup returns CDR1 MDHEN and CDR2 SYDVKM. Trimming at V came to 6 bases and at J to 5 bases, leaving 7 bases not matched to a gene. This CDR3 reads CASRFEGQGRNTIYF. In nucleotides, the CDR3 is TGTGCCAGCAGGTTCGAGGGACAGGGGCGAAACACCATATATTTT.

This chain joins TRBV12-3 or TRBV12-4 and TRBJ1-1; D perhaps matches TRBD1 (6 bases). The CDR3 is made up of 13 amino acids. The V gene lost 2 bases and the J gene lost 10 bases, with 14 bases spanning the gap. CDR3 bases: TGTGCCAGCAGTTTAATTGGGGGCTCGACAGCTTTCTTT. This codes for CASSLIGGSTAFF.

The CDR3 region is CASSSSTGGTEAFF. The CDR3 nucleotides are TGTGCCAGCAGCTCCTCAACAGGGGGCACTGAAGCTTTCTTT. This rearrangement joins TRBV11-3 to TRBJ1-1; 8 nucleotides align to TRBD1. The CDR3 is 14 amino acids. Losses at the gene ends were 4 bases for V and 4 bases for J; bases not matched to a gene: 5. CDR1 SGHNT and CDR2 YENEEA come from the germline V gene.

This clone was counted between two and nine times. The genes are TRBV30 and TRBJ2-2; D may be TRBD2 (6 bases). The CDR3 runs to 14 residues. V gave up 5 bases and J gave up 1 base, with 11 bases separating them. Germline V gene lookup returns CDR1 GTSNPN and CDR2 SVGIG (reference sequence). CDR3 residues: CAWEMGGNTGELFF. The CDR3, as DNA: TGTGCCTGGGAAATGGGGGGGAACACCGGGGAGCTGTTTTTT.